A single sample gave rise to the 6 T cell receptor beta chains below, sequenced in a study of CD8+ T cells in alopecia areata (dated by TCRdb to between 2017 and 2018). Read against the paper, the sample's time point label means: around 26 weeks on oral tofacitinib. The intended sense of this specimen's treatment or condition label: oral pan-JAK inhibitor, 5-10 mg twice daily. Receptors were amplified or captured by the immunoSEQ multiplex PCR assay. To provide template for TCR sequencing, every sample had RNA extracted and reverse transcribed into cDNA. Sourced from immuneACCESS, this table was stored by TCRdb with only in-frame sequences that have V and J called. A share of the clones is absent; for the studies checked, an unresolved V gene accounts for under half, and the remainder has no known explanation. Recorded for this sample are 100,000 to 130,000 clones; around 84% of them occurred a single time. The top ten clonotypes cover about 24% of the sample.

This specimen was CD8+ T cells sorted from blood, taken at week 24, from a patient treated with tofacitinib. These receptors all stem from a human donor with alopecia areata.

The chain is built from TRBV6-5 and TRBJ2-7, with D possibly being TRBD1 (5 bases). This CDR3 is 12 amino acids long. Germline V gives CDR1 MNHEY, CDR2 SVGAGI. V was trimmed by 7 bases and J by 4 bases, leaving 11 bases between them. The CDR3 sequence is CASTLTVYEQYF. In DNA, the CDR3 is TGTGCCAGCACCCTGACAGTGTACGAGCAGTACTTC.

This clone was counted once. The gene calls are TRBV30 and TRBJ2-7; either TRBD1 or TRBD2 may fit D (6 bases each). Trimming shortened V by 4 bases and J by 9 bases, and 19 bases separated the two germline ends. Germline CDR1 and CDR2: GTSNPN and SVGIG (reference sequence). There are 13 residues in the CDR3. The CDR3 loop is CAWMGGAQVGQYF. CDR3 sequence (DNA): TGTGCCTGGATGGGGGGCGCACAAGTTGGGCAGTACTTC.

This clone was counted only a few times. The chain couples TRBV6-1 to TRBJ1-5; D is unresolved. CDR1 and CDR2 from the germline V gene are MNHNS and SASEGT. The CDR3 consists of 15 residues. The germline V and J ends were trimmed by 1 base and 4 bases, with 11 bases remaining between them. In DNA form, the CDR3 reads TGTGCCAGCAGTGAAGTGGGAGTCTCGAATCAGCCCCAGCATTTT. It translates to CASSEVGVSNQPQHF.

DNA of the CDR3: TGTGCCAGTACCGCGACAGGGTTTTGGAATCAGCCCCAGCATTTT. Its translation is CASTATGFWNQPQHF. The chain carries TRBV19 and TRBJ1-5; TRBD1 agrees at 7 bases. The CDR3 is 15 residues long. CDR1 is LNHDA and CDR2 is SQIVND in the germline V gene (reference sequence). Germline trimming cut 7 bases from V and 4 bases from J; bases unmatched to any gene: 10. Full variable domain (missing parts from reference TRBV19 and TRBJ1-5): DGGITQSPKYLFRKEGQNVTLSCEQNLNHDAMYWYRQDPGQGLRLIYYSQIVNDFQKGDIAEGYSVSREKKESFPLTVTSAQKNPTAFYLCASTATGFWNQPQHFGDGTRLSIL.

The chain joins TRBV5-5 to TRBJ1-2; D is unresolved. Trimming pared 1 base from V and 2 bases from J, leaving 9 bases between. Germline V gene sequence: CDR1 SGHKS, CDR2 YYEKEE (reference sequence). This CDR3 region has 14 residues. The CDR3 loop reads CASSLPVSNYGYTF. CDR3 bases: TGTGCCAGCAGCTTGCCTGTGAGCAACTATGGCTACACCTTC. The full variable domain, rest sourced from reference TRBV5-5 and TRBJ1-2, is DAGVTQSPTHLIKTRGQQVTLRCSPISGHKSVSWYQQVLGQGPQFIFQYYEKEERGRGNFPDRFSARQFPNYSSELNVNALLLGDSALYLCASSLPVSNYGYTFGSGTRLTVV.

The genes are TRBV30 and TRBJ2-1; no firm D call. The CDR3 sequence is 10 residues long. The V and J ends lost 3 bases and 6 bases respectively, with 3 bases between them. From germline, CDR1 is GTSNPN and CDR2 SVGIG (reference sequence). CDR3 sequence: CAWSVNEQFF. CDR3 DNA: TGTGCCTGGAGCGTCAATGAGCAGTTCTTC.